This entry lists 2 T cell receptor beta chains sequenced from one sample in a study of blood T cell repertoires in COVID-19. The data were produced by immunoSEQ multiplex PCR, yet TCRdb's version contains in-frame clones alone and is incomplete. The sample has tens of thousands of clones, around 89% seen once. The specimen sequenced was peripheral blood. The receptors here all came from a man aged 50-60 years with acute or convalescent COVID-19.

The rearrangement uses TRBV5-6 and TRBJ2-1; D uncertain. Germline CDR1 reads SGHDT; CDR2 reads YYEEEE. V lost 4 bases to trimming and J lost 6 bases, with 8 bases between them. There are 12 residues in the CDR3. DNA for the CDR3: TGTGCCAGCAGCCTCTCCGGCAATGAGCAGTTCTTC. Its translation is CASSLSGNEQFF.

The chain joins TRBV28 to TRBJ1-2; D possibly corresponds to TRBD1 (5 bases). CDR3 length equals 12 residues. Trimming removed 6 bases at V and 7 bases at J, with 12 bases between. CDR1 and CDR2 (germline): MDHEN, SYDVKM. The DNA of the CDR3 is TGTGCCAGCAGGCCGGAGGGGTCTGGCTACACCTTC. Translating it yields CASRPEGSGYTF.